The T cell receptor (beta chain) under discussion was sequenced for a study of tumor and adjacent non-tumor tissue in lung cancer. On the study more broadly: Millions of productive TCRbeta reads were obtained per sample on average.

The template was RNA from unsorted bulk tissue. More than 3 cm separated this lung sample from the edge of the tumor. The library came from three nested PCR rounds adapted from ARM-PCR protocols. From the multiplex PCR reads, TCRdb called clonotypes with MiXCR, one entry per CDR3 protein. The sample has about 80,000 distinct CDR3 sequences, 80% to 90% seen once. This CDR3 region has 15 residues. Germline V gene lookup returns CDR1 MDHEN and CDR2 SYDVKM. Of note for this clonotype: The germline gene is not matched at one end of the junction; a read error may be the cause.

This rearrangement joins TRBV28 to TRBJ1-5; D may be TRBD1 (5 bases). The receptor comes from a man aged 55 to 70 with non-small cell lung cancer. Sequences were obtained from distant non-tumor lung tissue. CDR3 in amino acids: CASSFLSGSNQHQHF. The CDR3 DNA reads as TGTGCCAGCAGTTTTCTGTCAGGGAGCAATCAGCACCAGCATTTT.